These 26 T cell receptor beta chains were all obtained from the same sample, sequenced in a study of OX40 agonist ivuxolimab in advanced cancers. The method was immunoSEQ multiplex PCR; TCRdb's version includes in-frame clones alone and lacks a portion of them. The sample records 50,000 or so clones, roughly 84% being singletons. Material: CD4+ or CD8+ T cells sorted from blood, obtained in a trial of the OX40 agonist ivuxolimab. The source of these receptors is an adult with an advanced solid tumor such as melanoma, head and neck, liver or kidney cancer.

The J gene is TRBJ1-1, the V gene TRBV10-1; D remains ambiguous. CDR3 length: 20 amino acids. Germline CDR1 WNHNN, CDR2 SYGVQD (reference sequence). The germline V and J ends were trimmed by 4 bases and 3 bases, with 30 bases remaining between them. The DNA for the CDR3 is TGCGCCAGCAGTGGAGAGGCACATTGGGTAATAGATCAGGAATACACTGAAGCTTTCTTT. The encoded protein is CASSGEAHWVIDQEYTEAFF.

The CDR3 DNA sequence: TGTGCCAGCAGCTTACAGGGGGCGTACGGAAACACCATATATTTT. This sequence encodes CASSLQGAYGNTIYF. This chain uses TRBV7-2 with TRBJ1-3; 8 bases line up with TRBD1. There are 15 residues in the CDR3. Trimming cost V 2 bases and J 4 bases; bases outside gene matches: 4. The germline V gene encodes CDR1 SGHTA and CDR2 FQGNSA.

This chain uses TRBV4-1 with TRBJ2-1; the D gene is possibly TRBD2 (7 bases). The CDR3 is made up of 17 amino acids. In germline, CDR1 is MGHRA, CDR2 YSYEKL. Trimming left V 1 base short and J 5 bases short, with 18 bases between. The CDR3: CASSQGGRGGPNNEQFF. The CDR3 DNA reads TGCGCCAGCAGCCAAGGGGGAAGGGGGGGCCCCAACAATGAGCAGTTCTTC.

The J gene is TRBJ2-7, the V gene TRBV29-1; 12 bases map to TRBD2. The CDR3 spans 13 residues. The V gene's germline CDR1 is SQVTM and CDR2 ANQGSEA. Trimming took 5 bases from V and 6 from J; bases not matched to a gene: 5. CDR3 in DNA: TGCAGCGTTCGGACTAGCGGGACTGGCGAGCAGTACTTC. The encoded protein is CSVRTSGTGEQYF.

J is TRBJ2-7 and V is TRBV9, with no clear D. The length of the CDR3 is 15 residues. The V gene's germline CDR1 is SGDLS and CDR2 YYNGEE. V lost 0 bases and J 3 bases, leaving 13 bases between the germline ends. The CDR3 nucleotides are TGTGCCAGCAGCGTAGGCGAAGGGCTAATCTACGAGCAGTACTTC. This encodes CASSVGEGLIYEQYF.

This chain joins TRBV2 and TRBJ1-1, with TRBD1 matching 11 bases. Germline lookup yields CDR1 SNHLY and CDR2 FYNNEI. V gave up 6 bases and J gave up 4 bases; unmatched junction bases: 4. This CDR3 is 14 amino acids long. Written as DNA, the CDR3 is TGTGCCAGCAGCCGGGACAGGGGGAGCACTGAAGCTTTCTTT. Encoded protein: CASSRDRGSTEAFF.

The rearrangement joins TRBV15 to TRBJ2-5; D remains unclear. The V gene's germline CDR1 is LNHNV and CDR2 YYDKDF (reference sequence). This CDR3 region has 15 residues. V gave up 0 bases and J gave up 5 bases, with 13 bases separating them. The CDR3 loop reads CATSRDEAQWETQYF. For the CDR3, the DNA is TGTGCCACCAGCAGAGATGAGGCCCAGTGGGAGACCCAGTACTTC.

The chain couples TRBV14 to TRBJ1-1, with no clear D. Trimming removed 4 bases at V and 6 bases at J, with 9 bases between. CDR1 is SGHDN, CDR2 FVKESK, per germline. The CDR3 length is 12 residues. The CDR3 here is CASSPGLAEAFF. The CDR3 nucleotides are TGTGCCAGCAGCCCCGGACTGGCTGAAGCTTTCTTT. Together with reference TRBV14 and TRBJ1-1, the CDR3 gives the full variable domain: EAGVTQFPSHSVIEKGQTVTLRCDPISGHDNLYWYRRVMGKEIKFLLHFVKESKQDESGMPNNRFLAERTGGTYSTLKVQPAELEDSGVYFCASSPGLAEAFFGQGTRLTVV.

The chain has TRBV6-1 and TRBJ1-2, with 7 nucleotides matching TRBD1. Per the germline V gene, CDR1 is MNHNS and CDR2 is SASEGT. The CDR3 is made up of 14 amino acids. V lost 6 bases and J lost 0; bases outside the gene matches: 4. The DNA of the CDR3 is TGTGCCAGCAGGACAGGGAGAGCTAACTATGGCTACACCTTC. Translated: CASRTGRANYGYTF.

The V gene is TRBV28, the J gene TRBJ1-5, with a possible D match to TRBD1 (6 bases). The V gene's germline CDR1 is MDHEN and CDR2 SYDVKM. V was shortened by 5 bases and J by 6 bases, with 14 bases between the two germline ends. The length of the CDR3 is 14 residues. The CDR3 here is CASSTHREGQPQHF. Here the CDR3 DNA reads TGTGCCAGCAGTACCCACAGGGAAGGTCAGCCCCAGCATTTT.

The chain links TRBV7-8 to TRBJ1-5, with 9 bases that match TRBD1. Germline-derived CDR1 and CDR2 are SGHVS and FQNEAQ. The CDR3 covers 16 residues. Trimming took 3 bases from V and 6 from J; bases not matched to a gene: 9. As DNA, the CDR3 is TGTGCCAGCAGCTTCTCGGGACAGGGAGGAGGTCAGCCCCAGCATTTT. Protein product: CASSFSGQGGGQPQHF. Full variable domain (rest looked up from reference TRBV7-8 and TRBJ1-5): GAGVSQSPRYKVAKRGQDVALRCDPISGHVSLFWYQQALGQGPEFLTYFQNEAQLDKSGLPSDRFFAERPEGSVSTLKIQRTQQEDSAVYLCASSFSGQGGGQPQHFGDGTRLSIL.

This clone showed up just once. The chain carries TRBV5-6 and TRBJ2-5; tentative D call: TRBD1 (6 bases). With 2 bases removed from V and 11 bases from J, the gap between germline ends came to 22 bases. This CDR3 spans 15 amino acids. CDR1 is SGHDT, CDR2 YYEEEE, per germline. CDR3 region: CASSFQGSGSREQYF. Written as DNA, the CDR3 is TGTGCCAGCAGCTTTCAGGGGTCTGGCTCTAGGGAGCAGTACTTC.

The V gene is TRBV18, the J gene TRBJ1-1, with TRBD1 as a possible D gene (6 bases). V was clipped by 3 bases and J by 5 bases, with 16 bases between them. Looked up from germline, CDR1 is KGHSH and CDR2 is LQKENI. The CDR3 consists of 15 residues. The CDR3 protein is CASSPRDTKGTEAFF. CDR3 nucleotide sequence: TGTGCCAGCTCACCCCGGGACACAAAGGGGACTGAAGCTTTCTTT. The full variable domain, with the rest looked up from reference TRBV18 and TRBJ1-1, is NAGVMQNPRHLVRRRGQEARLRCSPMKGHSHVYWYRQLPEEGLKFMVYLQKENIIDESGMPKERFSAEFPKEGPSILRIQQVVRGDSAAYFCASSPRDTKGTEAFFGQGTRLTVV.

The rearrangement links TRBV28 to TRBJ1-1; 12 bases align to TRBD1. Germline assignment: CDR1 MDHEN and CDR2 SYDVKM. This CDR3 is built from 15 residues. The ends lost 6 bases at V and 3 bases at J; junction bases unmatched: 5. The CDR3 coding sequence is TGTGCCAGCAGCAATCGGGACAGGGGGCACACTGAAGCTTTCTTT. This sequence encodes CASSNRDRGHTEAFF.

The V gene is TRBV6-5, the J gene TRBJ2-3, with 14 bases that match TRBD2. CDR1 is MNHEY, CDR2 SVGAGI, per germline. The CDR3 consists of 16 residues. V shed 4 bases and J 4 bases; nucleotides not matched to a gene: 4. CDR3 DNA: TGTGCCAGCAGTTGGACTAGCGGGAGGAGGGCAGATACGCAGTATTTT. Protein product: CASSWTSGRRADTQYF.

This chain links TRBV4-2 with TRBJ2-2; TRBD2 matches at 13 bases. This CDR3 comprises 17 residues. After removal of 8 bases from V and 5 bases from J, the junction contained 11 bases not matched to a gene. The germline V gene has CDR1 LGHNA and CDR2 YNFKEQ. Written as DNA, the CDR3 is TGTGCCAGCGAAATGGCGGGACTAGCGGGAATAACCGGGGAGCTGTTTTTT. This encodes CASEMAGLAGITGELFF.

The rearrangement links TRBV5-5 to TRBJ2-7, with unresolved D. V was pared by 1 base and J by 1 base, with 3 bases between. The CDR3 extends over 12 amino acids. Per the germline V gene, CDR1 is SGHKS and CDR2 is YYEKEE (reference sequence). The CDR3: CASSLTSYEQYF. The CDR3, as DNA: TGTGCCAGCAGCTTGACATCCTACGAGCAGTACTTC.

The chain has TRBV23-1 and TRBJ2-1; 10 bases line up with TRBD1. TRBV23-1 is recorded as an ORF, its role being uncertain. The length of the CDR3 is 15 residues. J was trimmed by 7 bases and V by 9 bases; bases with no gene match: 12. The CDR3, as DNA: TGCGCCAGACGAACTCCGGGACAGGGGAAGAATGAGCAGTTCTTC. Amino acids: CARRTPGQGKNEQFF.

The rearrangement uses TRBV27 and TRBJ1-5; D is perhaps TRBD1 (6 bases). This CDR3 is built from 14 residues. V was cut by 2 bases and J by 5 bases, with 10 bases left in between. Germline CDR1 and CDR2: MNHEY and SMNVEV (reference sequence). The CDR3 loop reads CASSLQGIYQPQHF. DNA of the CDR3: TGTGCCAGCAGTTTACAGGGGATCTATCAGCCCCAGCATTTT.

The chain is built from TRBV11-2 and TRBJ2-5; D is unclear. V shed 0 bases and J shed 5 bases, with 13 bases lying between them. This CDR3 comprises 15 residues. CDR1 is SGHAT and CDR2 is FQNNGV in the germline V gene. The CDR3 DNA is TGTGCCAGCAGCTTAGATGGAGCCACCCGGGAGACCCAGTACTTC. Translation gives CASSLDGATRETQYF.

The chain carries TRBV5-6 and TRBJ2-2; weak D call: TRBD2 (6 bases). The length of the CDR3 is 16 residues. The germline gives CDR1 SGHDT, CDR2 YYEEEE. V lost 0 bases to trimming and J lost 4 bases, with 13 bases between them. The CDR3 sequence: CASSLGGAKLTGELFF. In nucleotides, the CDR3 is TGTGCCAGCAGCTTGGGCGGGGCGAAGCTCACCGGGGAGCTGTTTTTT.

The gene calls are TRBV7-9 and TRBJ2-3; 9 nucleotides line up with TRBD1. The CDR3 is made up of 18 amino acids. Germline assignment: CDR1 SEHNR and CDR2 FQNEAQ (reference sequence). V shed 6 bases, J shed 1 base, and the junction held 14 bases outside the gene matches. Here the CDR3 reads CASRLGSQGAYGTDTQYF. CDR3 in DNA: TGTGCCAGCAGACTAGGGTCACAGGGGGCTTACGGCACAGATACGCAGTATTTT. Full variable domain (remainder filled in from reference TRBV7-9 and TRBJ2-3): DTGVSQNPRHKITKRGQNVTFRCDPISEHNRLYWYRQTLGQGPEFLTYFQNEAQLEKSRLLSDRFSAERPKGSFSTLEIQRTEQGDSAMYLCASRLGSQGAYGTDTQYFGPGTRLTVL.

The genes are TRBV4-1 and TRBJ2-3, with D maybe TRBD2 (6 bases). The V and J ends lost 0 bases and 3 bases respectively, with 13 bases between them. Germline CDR1 MGHRA, CDR2 YSYEKL. This CDR3 has 16 residues. This chain's CDR3 is CASSQDTTGATDTQYF. Here the CDR3 DNA reads TGCGCCAGCAGCCAAGATACAACGGGAGCAACAGATACGCAGTATTTT.

The V gene is TRBV15, the J gene TRBJ1-2, with D uncertain. Germline loops: CDR1 LNHNV, CDR2 YYDKDF (reference sequence). The V end lost 0 bases, the J end lost 7 bases, and 18 bases lay between the germline ends. CDR3 size: 16 residues. The CDR3 loop reads CATSRDGGGPIGGYTF. CDR3 DNA sequence: TGTGCCACCAGCAGAGATGGAGGAGGGCCCATAGGTGGCTACACCTTC. Drawing the rest from reference TRBV15 and TRBJ1-2, the complete variable domain is DAMVIQNPRYQVTQFGKPVTLSCSQTLNHNVMYWYQQKSSQAPKLLFHYYDKDFNNEADTPDNFQSRRPNTSFCFLDIRSPGLGDTAMYLCATSRDGGGPIGGYTFGSGTRLTVV.

This sequence joins TRBV7-2 and TRBJ2-7; D unresolved. Germline V CDR1 and CDR2: SGHTA, FQGNSA. Deletions cut 5 bases from V and 3 bases from J, with 14 bases between. The CDR3 is 14 residues long. In DNA, the CDR3 is TGTGCCAGCAGCCCCTCTGCCAGGAACTACGAGCAGTACTTC. Residues: CASSPSARNYEQYF. Full variable domain (missing parts from reference TRBV7-2 and TRBJ2-7): GAGVSQSPSNKVTEKGKDVELRCDPISGHTALYWYRQSLGQGLEFLIYFQGNSAPDKSGLPSDRFSAERTGGSVSTLTIQRTQQEDSAVYLCASSPSARNYEQYFGPGTRLTVT.

The chain has TRBV5-1 and TRBJ1-4; 7 bases line up with TRBD1. CDR1 is SGHRS, CDR2 YFSETQ, per germline. Losses at the gene ends were 4 bases for V and 7 bases for J; bases not matched to a gene: 10. The CDR3 length is 15 residues. CDR3 DNA: TGCGCCAGCAGCCGTTGGACAGGTCAGGTTGAAAAACTGTTTTTT. Amino acids: CASSRWTGQVEKLFF.